A selection of T cell receptor beta chains follows, all from one sample in a study of OX40 agonist ivuxolimab in advanced cancers. Assay: immunoSEQ multiplex PCR; the TCRdb copy retains only in-frame clones and omits some. The table records about 50,000 clones, 80% to 90% of them present only once. Sequencing used CD4+ or CD8+ T cells sorted from blood, obtained in a trial of the OX40 agonist ivuxolimab. These receptors were obtained from an adult with an advanced solid tumor such as melanoma, head and neck, liver or kidney cancer. CDR3s include the opening cysteine and the closing phenylalanine or tryptophan. A D gene is named only where the DNA matches it firmly. Size tells how often a clone was seen (once, few, many) or the class of an expanded clone, and some rows leave it out.

CASSPSGTRLLNTGELFF,TGTGCCAGCAGCCCAAGTGGCACTAGGTTACTAAACACCGGGGAGCTGTTTTTT,-,TRBJ2-2,-,TRBV27
CASSSGTGGYEQYF,TGTGCCAGCAGTTCCGGGACAGGGGGCTACGAGCAGTACTTC,TRBD1,TRBJ2-7,-,TRBV7-7
CASSQGQDYEQYF,TGCGCCAGCTCCCAGGGGCAAGACTACGAGCAGTACTTC,-,TRBJ2-7,-,TRBV5-1
CASSPKTGTINQETQYF,TGTGCCAGCAGCCCAAAAACCGGGACTATCAACCAAGAGACCCAGTACTTC,TRBD2,TRBJ2-5,-,TRBV5-4
CASSPRIAEGGTDTQYF,TGTGCCAGCTCACCGCGGATAGCGGAGGGGGGGACAGATACGCAGTATTTT,-,TRBJ2-3,-,TRBV18
CASSPEGVTQYF,TGTGCCAGCAGCCCTGAAGGGGTGACCCAGTACTTC,-,TRBJ2-5,few,TRBV7-6
CATVADNYNEQFF,TGTGCCACCGTAGCGGACAACTACAATGAGCAGTTCTTC,-,TRBJ2-1,-,TRBV27
CASSGAVSYEQYF,TGTGCCAGCAGTGGTGCGGTGTCCTACGAGCAGTACTTC,-,TRBJ2-7,-,TRBV2
CATRSGDSYNEQFF,TGTGCCACCCGCTCGGGGGACTCCTACAATGAGCAGTTCTTC,-,TRBJ2-1,-,TRBV15
CASSELLGTGPGGYTF,TGTGCCAGCAGTGAATTGTTAGGGACAGGACCGGGCGGCTACACCTTC,TRBD1,TRBJ1-2,-,TRBV6-1